This TCR beta chain originates from a study of glioma-infiltrating T cells. This clonotype was seen ten or more times. This CDR3 has 15 residues. The ends lost 3 bases at V and 2 bases at J; junction bases unmatched: 5. CDR1 SGHTA and CDR2 FQGNSA come from the germline V gene. TCR alpha and beta CDR3 regions were amplified from RNA using iRepertoire nested multiplex PCR. TCRdb analysed the multiplex PCR reads with MiXCR anew, one entry per CDR3 protein. The sample comprises about 110,000 distinct CDR3 sequences, less than 30% of which are singletons, and just under 35% rests with the top ten. The V gene is TRBV7-2, the J gene TRBJ2-5, with 8 bases matching TRBD2. The receptor's source is a human donor with low-grade glioma or glioblastoma, undergoing nonglioma brain surgery, or in good health (not recorded which). Sequencing was performed on glioma tissue, nonneoplastic brain tissue, or PBMCs (not recorded which). The CDR3 DNA reads TGTGCCAGCAGCTTCGTAGCGGGGACACAAGAGACCCAGTACTTC. Protein: CASSFVAGTQETQYF.